A single T cell receptor (beta chain) is shown here with its context. The data derive from a study of cytomegalovirus exposure and HLA in healthy donors. The germline V gene has CDR1 LNHDA and CDR2 SQIVND (reference sequence). The CDR3 is 13 amino acids. Trimming stripped 3 bases from V and 8 bases from J, with 11 bases between. The PCR ran on 60 Vbeta and 13 Jbeta primers. Sequencing used immunoSEQ multiplex PCR; TCRdb keeps in-frame clones, though not all of them. This sample yields around 150,000 clones, of which about 80% are seen a single time; about 9.5% belongs to the top ten. The rearrangement joins TRBV19 to TRBJ2-1; D is uncertain. Sequenced: PBMCs. The sequence was obtained from a man between 18 and 35 years old in good health and CMV-seropositive. In DNA, the CDR3 is TGTGCCAGTAGTATTGCAGGATACGATGAGCAGTTCTTC. This sequence encodes CASSIAGYDEQFF.